These T cell receptor beta chains were read from a single sample in a study of blood T cell repertoires in COVID-19. Produced via immunoSEQ multiplex PCR; TCRdb's table is partial and in-frame only. The table shows around 150,000 clones, with 90% to 95% occurring only once. The material sequenced was peripheral blood. All receptors come from a woman aged 50 to 65 with acute or convalescent COVID-19. Both conserved end residues are part of each CDR3.

j_call | v_call | cdr3_aa
TRBJ2-7 | TRBV5-8 | CASSRNRDRGLYEQYF
TRBJ1-1 | TRBV28 | CASTRGAPLMNTEAFF
TRBJ2-5 | TRBV27 | CASSPTPQEETQYF
TRBJ1-6 | TRBV5-1 | CASSLGSGDSYNSPLHF
TRBJ1-5 | TRBV6-6 | CASSSGVRNNQPQHF
TRBJ1-1 | TRBV7-9 | CASSPAAGYEAFF
TRBJ1-4 | TRBV7-8 | CASSLAGQGLGSGEKLFF
TRBJ1-1 | TRBV19 | CASKDRTNTEAFF
TRBJ1-2 | TRBV4-1 | CASSPVTPTDSLVWGYTF
TRBJ1-1 | TRBV28 | CASSFTDRLFTEAFF
TRBJ1-6 | TRBV5-5 | CASSLTQGSYNSPLHF
TRBJ2-7 | TRBV30 | CAWSSAAGAYEQYF
TRBJ2-1 | TRBV3-1/TRBV3-2 | CASSQVSSSYNEQFF
TRBJ2-1 | TRBV19 | CASSIIFRGNEQFF
TRBJ2-7 | TRBV30 | CAWRLNRDLAEQYF
TRBJ2-2 | TRBV6-5 | CASSSWTGGGTGELFF
TRBJ2-2 | TRBV5-6 | CASSSGLRVTGELFF
TRBJ2-7 | TRBV6-1 | CASSEFGSSYEQYF
TRBJ1-2 | TRBV6-1 | CASSEWGLGGSYGYTF
TRBJ2-5 | TRBV19 | CASKPLVAGAQEETQYF
TRBJ1-1 | TRBV19 | CASSDGGQLGGAEAFF
TRBJ2-7 | TRBV5-4 | CASSLDTKTYEQYF
TRBJ1-2 | TRBV6-5 | CASSSEAGGRRYGYTF
TRBJ2-7 | TRBV6-1 | CASSEAFGWEQYF
TRBJ1-5 | TRBV19 | CASSTRRGESNQPQHF
TRBJ1-4 | TRBV7-9 | CASSLGLSVSGGHEKLFF
TRBJ1-2 | TRBV25-1 | CASSRQGSYGYTF
TRBJ2-1 | TRBV24-1 | CATSDQPTENNEQFF
TRBJ2-7 | TRBV4-2 | CASSQDTTGYEQYF
TRBJ1-5 | TRBV28 | CASRLWGELRSQPQHF
TRBJ1-2 | TRBV10-3 | CAISESTQQGRLGYTF
TRBJ1-2 | TRBV25-1 | CASMNRGDGYTF
TRBJ2-1 | TRBV7-9 | CASSWRAGTYNEQFF
TRBJ1-3 | TRBV5-4 | CASSLHPERGGDNTIYF
TRBJ2-5 | TRBV18 | CASSPPQVRETQYF
TRBJ2-1 | TRBV7-2 | CASSLAETGYNEQFF
TRBJ1-1 | TRBV2 | CASQREPRTEAFF
TRBJ1-2 | TRBV19 | CASQTPGQSTYGYTF
TRBJ2-7 | TRBV3-1/TRBV3-2 | CASSQGQYEQYF
TRBJ2-3 | TRBV10-1 | CASPEGTGSTDTQYF
TRBJ2-4 | TRBV28 | CASSFYDRWYIQYF
TRBJ1-1 | TRBV2 | CASSEGRYQAFF
TRBJ2-1 | TRBV10-1 | CASSRAGQSYNEQFF
TRBJ2-7 | TRBV2 | CASIPAGTVSYEQYF
TRBJ1-1 | TRBV5-1 | CASSIRTGDMNTEAFF
TRBJ1-6 | TRBV7-2 | CASSSSGQFNSPLHF
TRBJ1-1 | TRBV30 | CAWRTGGVNTEAFF
TRBJ2-2 | TRBV27 | CASSSKGLASGELFF
TRBJ1-5 | TRBV5-1 | CASSLGSDRGNQPQHF
TRBJ2-1 | TRBV7-6 | CASKGQGRGWDEQFF